Shown below are 6 T cell receptor beta chains from a single sample sequenced in a study of blood T cell repertoires in COVID-19. Profiled with immunoSEQ multiplex PCR; TCRdb holds only in-frame clones, not every one. The data show 75,000 to 100,000 clones, 75% to 90% seen once. What was sequenced was peripheral blood. The receptors come from an elderly man with acute or convalescent COVID-19.

The J gene is TRBJ2-7, the V gene TRBV6-2 or TRBV6-3; 9 bases map to TRBD2. V lost 3 bases and J lost 1; bases outside the gene matches: 4. Per germline, CDR1 MNHEY and CDR2 SVGEGT. This CDR3 is built from 15 residues. The CDR3 here is CASSYSGSVSYEQYF. CDR3 nucleotides: TGTGCCAGCAGTTATAGCGGGAGCGTTTCCTACGAGCAGTACTTC.

This clone showed up just once. The rearrangement uses TRBV7-9 and TRBJ2-7, with D perhaps TRBD2 (5 bases). This CDR3 is built from 17 residues. Trimming pared 5 bases from V and 6 bases from J, leaving 26 bases between. CDR1 SEHNR and CDR2 FQNEAQ come from the germline V gene (reference sequence). CDR3: CASSPNVRASSRSEQYF. As DNA, the CDR3 is TGTGCCAGCAGCCCGAACGTTAGAGCTAGCTCTCGTAGCGAGCAGTACTTC.

This chain joins TRBV2 and TRBJ1-5; D uncertain. Germline CDR1 and CDR2: SNHLY and FYNNEI. Trimming stripped 7 bases from V and 0 bases from J, with 10 bases between. The CDR3 loop spans 14 amino acids. CDR3 DNA sequence: TGTGCCAGCAACACAGCTACTAGCAATCAGCCCCAGCATTTT. This encodes CASNTATSNQPQHF.

V gene TRBV7-6 combines with J gene TRBJ2-1; 10 bases map to TRBD2. V shed 5 bases and J 7 bases; nucleotides not matched to a gene: 14. Germline-derived CDR1 and CDR2 are SGHVS and FNYEAQ. This CDR3 spans 17 amino acids. The CDR3 DNA reads as TGTGCCAGCAGCCATCTTAGGACTAGCGGCCCACGGAATGAGCAGTTCTTC. It translates to CASSHLRTSGPRNEQFF.

This chain joins TRBV19 and TRBJ1-1, with TRBD1 as a possible D gene (5 bases). The germline gives CDR1 LNHDA, CDR2 SQIVND (reference sequence). V was cut by 4 bases and J by 4 bases, with 22 bases left in between. This CDR3 contains 17 residues. In DNA, the CDR3 is TGTGCCAGTAGTACTCCCCCGGGACTTCGAAAGGGCACTGAAGCTTTCTTT. It encodes CASSTPPGLRKGTEAFF. The full variable domain, completed using reference TRBV19 and TRBJ1-1, is DGGITQSPKYLFRKEGQNVTLSCEQNLNHDAMYWYRQDPGQGLRLIYYSQIVNDFQKGDIAEGYSVSREKKESFPLTVTSAQKNPTAFYLCASSTPPGLRKGTEAFFGQGTRLTVV.

The chain uses TRBV7-2 and TRBJ2-1, with a weak D call TRBD2 (6 bases). V was cut by 8 bases and J by 0 bases, with 11 bases left in between. Germline loops: CDR1 SGHTA, CDR2 FQGNSA. There are 14 residues in the CDR3. The CDR3 protein is CASGTPSSYNEQFF. The DNA of the CDR3 is TGTGCCAGCGGGACTCCCAGCTCCTACAATGAGCAGTTCTTC.